This T cell receptor (beta chain) was recorded in a study of blood T cells in healthy people across ages. The study, taken as a whole, reports: Possibly confounding the expanded clonotype changes was the fact that donor CMV status was unknown. Naive and antigen-experienced cells were not separated, limiting conclusive comparison.

Isolation yielded PBMCs, at least 7 million per sample, in every case. Samples each had at least 5.5 micrograms of total RNA extracted. V was pared by 5 bases and J by 2 bases, with 13 bases between. CDR3 length: 13 amino acids. CDR1 is DFQATT, CDR2 SNEGSKA, per germline (reference sequence). With a J-beta primer mix and a sample-barcoded 5' primer, a second PCR ran about 7 to 12 cycles. From the 5' RACE reads, TCRdb called clonotypes with MiXCR, one entry per CDR3 protein. This table has some 900,000 distinct CDR3 sequences, 45% to 50% appearing once. With regard to this clonotype: The antigen is unknown.

The sequencing sample was made of blood. The sequence derives from a man aged 25-45 years in good health. The chain employs TRBV20-1 and TRBJ2-7; a possible D gene is TRBD1 (6 bases). The CDR3 loop is CSAAPPGAYEQYF. Here the CDR3 DNA reads TGCAGTGCTGCCCCCCCAGGGGCCTACGAGCAGTACTTC.